A single T cell receptor (beta chain) is shown here with its context. These data belong to a study of blood T cell repertoires in COVID-19. This CDR3 contains 17 residues. The germline V gene has CDR1 SGHRS and CDR2 YFSETQ. The ends lost 0 bases at V and 5 bases at J; junction bases unmatched: 8. The protocol was immunoSEQ multiplex PCR, while the TCRdb copy is restricted to in-frame clones and leaves out a portion. In the table there are under 500,000 clones, nearly 90% of which are singletons. Sequenced material: PBMCs or T cells enriched from blood (not recorded which). The clonotype originates from a woman aged 18-35 years with acute COVID-19. The chain recombines TRBV5-1 with TRBJ2-5, with 12 bases identical to TRBD2. The CDR3 nucleotides read TGCGCCAGCAGCTTGGCGGCTAGCGGGAGGGCCGAGGAGACCCAGTACTTC. It yields the protein CASSLAASGRAEETQYF.